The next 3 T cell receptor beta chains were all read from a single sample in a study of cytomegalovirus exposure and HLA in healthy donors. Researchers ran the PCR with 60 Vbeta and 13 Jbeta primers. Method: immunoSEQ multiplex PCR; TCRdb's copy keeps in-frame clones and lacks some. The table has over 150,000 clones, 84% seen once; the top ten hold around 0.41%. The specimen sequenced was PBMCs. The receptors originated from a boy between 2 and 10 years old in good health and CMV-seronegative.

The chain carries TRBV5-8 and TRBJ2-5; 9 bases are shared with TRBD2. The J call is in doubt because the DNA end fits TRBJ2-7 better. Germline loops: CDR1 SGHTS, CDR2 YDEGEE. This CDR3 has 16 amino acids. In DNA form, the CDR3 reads TGTGCCAGTAACAACCCCCGGGCTAGCGGGACCTACGAGCAGTACTTC. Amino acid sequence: CASNNPRASGTYEQYF.

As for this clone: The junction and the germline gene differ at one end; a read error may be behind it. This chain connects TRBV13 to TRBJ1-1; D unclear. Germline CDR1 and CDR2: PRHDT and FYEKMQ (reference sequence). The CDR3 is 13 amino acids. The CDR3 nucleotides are TGTGCCAGCAGCTTATGGGCTAACAGTGAAGCTTTCTTT. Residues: CASSLWANSEAFF.

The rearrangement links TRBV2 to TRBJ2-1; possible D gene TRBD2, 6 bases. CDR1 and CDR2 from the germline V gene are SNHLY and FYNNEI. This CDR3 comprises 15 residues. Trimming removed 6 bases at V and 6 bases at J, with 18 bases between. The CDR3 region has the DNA TGTGCCAGCAGCCCGATAAGACTAGTTGGCAATGAGCAGTTCTTC. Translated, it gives CASSPIRLVGNEQFF.